The count of the clone carrying this T cell receptor (beta chain) is one. Its specificity is unknown. These data come from a study of OX40 agonist ivuxolimab in advanced cancers. Overall study findings and caveats: The study found that CD8+ T cells averaged more expanded clones than CD4+. The investigators did not determine what antigen specificity the expanded peripheral T cells had.

Profiling relied on immunoSEQ multiplex PCR, and the TCRdb table lists in-frame clones only, not all of them. This sample has about 58,000 clones, with 79% found just once. The CDR3 consists of 15 residues. V lost 3 bases to trimming and J lost 13 bases; unmatched junction nucleotides: 10. Per the germline V gene, CDR1 is MGHDK and CDR2 is SYGVNS. This receptor was identified in an adult with an advanced solid tumor such as melanoma, head and neck, liver or kidney cancer. This chain joins TRBV25-1 and TRBJ1-6; 9 bases fit TRBD1. Specimen: CD4+ or CD8+ T cells sorted from blood, collected in a trial of the OX40 agonist ivuxolimab. CDR3 amino acids: CASSDRDRALGPLHF. CDR3 in DNA: TGTGCCAGCAGTGATCGGGACAGGGCCCTCGGGCCCCTCCACTTT.